This T cell receptor (beta chain) derives from a study of OX40 agonist ivuxolimab in advanced cancers. On the study more broadly: Ivuxolimab was delivered to patients intravenously every 2 weeks at doses spanning 0.01 to 10 mg/kg.

Here immunoSEQ multiplex PCR was the method, and the copy in TCRdb shows in-frame clones only, minus some. The table has about 73,000 clones, 80% to 90% seen once. The CDR3 totals 15 residues. Germline CDR1 reads MNHEY; CDR2 reads SMNVEV (reference sequence). The V end was cut by 6 bases, the J end by 0 bases, with 15 bases between. The V gene is TRBV27, the J gene TRBJ2-7; D possibly corresponds to TRBD2 (7 bases). This clonotype originated in an adult with an advanced solid tumor such as melanoma, head and neck, liver or kidney cancer. Sequencing used CD4+ or CD8+ T cells sorted from blood, obtained in a trial of the OX40 agonist ivuxolimab. The CDR3 region is CASSYGGLSSYEQYF. In DNA form, the CDR3 reads TGTGCCAGCAGCTACGGGGGGCTAAGCTCCTACGAGCAGTACTTC.